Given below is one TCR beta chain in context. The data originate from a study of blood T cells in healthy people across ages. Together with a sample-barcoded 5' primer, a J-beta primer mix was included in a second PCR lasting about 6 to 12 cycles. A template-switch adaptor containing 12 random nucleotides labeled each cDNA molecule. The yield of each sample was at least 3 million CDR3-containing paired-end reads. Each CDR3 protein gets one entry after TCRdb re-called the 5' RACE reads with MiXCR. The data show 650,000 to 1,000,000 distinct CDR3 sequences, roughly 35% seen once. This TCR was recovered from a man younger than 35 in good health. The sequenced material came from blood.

Here the CDR3 DNA reads TGTGCCTGGTGGGGGTACACAGATACGCAGTATTTT. Its translation: CAWWGYTDTQYF. The rearrangement uses TRBV30 and TRBJ2-3, with D possibly called TRBD1 or TRBD2 (5 bases each). V gave up 5 bases and J gave up 2 bases, with 8 bases separating them. Per the germline V gene, CDR1 is GTSNPN and CDR2 is SVGIG (reference sequence). CDR3 length: 12 residues.